The source of this T cell receptor beta chain is a study of lymphopenia after photon versus proton radiotherapy. General study results and limits: In patients who died, overall survival fell as post-nadir TCR diversity dropped more.

Germline-derived CDR1 and CDR2 are LNHDA and SQIVND (reference sequence). With V trimmed by 9 bases and J by 1 base, 11 bases remained unmatched. There are 15 residues in the CDR3. As to this clone: Antigen: not known.

Sequencing used immunoSEQ multiplex PCR; TCRdb keeps in-frame clones, though not all of them. This sample has 55,000 to 75,000 clones; just over 90% occur once, and the top ten carry approximately 2.9%. This sample comprised peripheral blood, obtained from a patient treated with photon-based radiotherapy. The chain employs TRBV19 and TRBJ2-5; 7 positions match TRBD1. This TCR derives from a woman between 65 and 79 years old with pancreatic cancer. CDR3 loop: CASDNAQGVQETQYF. CDR3 nucleotides: TGTGCCAGCGACAACGCCCAGGGGGTCCAAGAGACCCAGTACTTC.